This T cell receptor beta chain was sequenced for a study of shared T cell receptors in the human thymus. The protocol was immunoSEQ multiplex PCR, while the TCRdb copy is restricted to in-frame clones and leaves out a portion. Of hundreds of thousands of clones in the sample, approximately 87% were seen once. The V gene lost 2 bases and the J gene lost 6 bases, with 11 bases spanning the gap. This CDR3 contains 13 residues. Germline values: CDR1 SGHDT, CDR2 YYEEEE. The sample was also reused in another study, on human thymus T cells. This second report adds: From resections taken during corrective heart surgery, the thymus tissue was obtained. Among unrelated individuals, related research reported thymic repertoires that overlapped highly.

The rearrangement uses TRBV5-6 and TRBJ1-2, with D unresolved. The sample comprised thymocytes. The receptor was isolated from a boy under two years old with a congenital heart defect. The CDR3 nucleotides are TGTGCCAGCAGCTTTGGGCAGGTCCATGGCTACACCTTC. The encoded protein is CASSFGQVHGYTF. The variable domain in full, with the rest retrieved from reference TRBV5-6 and TRBJ1-2, is DAGVTQSPTHLIKTRGQQVTLRCSPKSGHDTVSWYQQALGQGPQFIFQYYEEEERQRGNFPDRFSGHQFPNYSSELNVNALLLGDSALYLCASSFGQVHGYTFGSGTRLTVV.